This record concerns one TCR beta chain sequence. One junction end does not reproduce the germline sequence, and a read error may be involved. Germline V CDR1 and CDR2: SEHNR, FQNEAQ (reference sequence). CDR3 length: 14 residues. This entry comes from a study of human T cells and chemical hapten exposure. Whole-study context: Patch tests containing 0.01% DPC, applied to the upper back, were read at 6 days. Women made up most patients, who had alopecia areata, totalis or universalis. Mainly, slight library volume differences in the pool made TCR yields vary.

The library attached unique molecular identifiers to individual cDNA molecules. Each CDR3 protein gets one entry after TCRdb re-called the reads with MiXCR. The sample includes over 2,000 distinct CDR3 sequences, about 60% of them seen just once. Treatment of the sample: therapeutic diphenylcyclopropenone sensitization with weekly scalp DPC. The specimen comprised whole blood, sampled before DPC sensitization or 2, 6, or about 24 weeks after (not recorded which). This sequence joins TRBV7-9 and TRBJ2-7, with 7 bases identical to TRBD2. The origin of this receptor is an adult with alopecia areata. Some clones in this sample may be carry-over from other donors' samples. This table probably holds off-target reads from a library built for another chain. The CDR3 DNA is TGTGCCAGCAACTTAGAGGGCGGGAGCCGCGAGCAGTACTTC. Translating it yields CASNLEGGSREQYF.